Listed here are 21 T cell receptor beta chains from one sample, sequenced in a study of T cell responses to AZD1222 COVID-19 vaccine. Assay used: immunoSEQ multiplex PCR; TCRdb lists only in-frame clones, some missing. The sample includes some 97,000 clones, around 90% seen only once; the top ten take around 1.7%. The sample was peripheral blood, taken on day 0 of AZD1222 vaccination. The receptors were gathered from an adult in good health.

The V call is TRBV5-1, the J call TRBJ1-3; possible D gene TRBD1, 6 bases. The CDR3 length is 15 residues. V shed 4 bases and J shed 1 base, with 12 bases lying between them. The V gene's germline CDR1 is SGHRS and CDR2 YFSETQ. The CDR3 sequence is CASSPDSPSGNTIYF. The CDR3 DNA follows: TGCGCCAGCAGCCCGGACAGCCCGTCTGGAAACACCATATATTTT.

The chain employs TRBV10-1 and TRBJ2-3, with D possibly being TRBD1 (6 bases). V dropped 2 bases and J dropped 0 bases, with 9 bases sitting between them. The CDR3 has 15 amino acids. CDR1 WNHNN and CDR2 SYGVQD come from the germline V gene (reference sequence). This CDR3 reads CASSEGDTSTDTQYF. Written as DNA, the CDR3 is TGCGCCAGCAGTGAGGGGGACACCAGCACAGATACGCAGTATTTT.

The V gene is TRBV7-9, the J gene TRBJ2-7; no firm D call. V was cut by 0 bases and J by 0 bases, with 6 bases left in between. The germline CDR1 and CDR2 sequences are SEHNR and FQNEAQ (reference sequence). The CDR3 length is 14 residues. CDR3 protein: CASSLAGYSYEQYF. The CDR3 DNA is TGTGCCAGCAGCTTAGCAGGGTACTCCTACGAGCAGTACTTC.

This rearrangement joins TRBV5-8 to TRBJ2-2, with TRBD1 matching 8 bases. This CDR3 contains 15 residues. V lost 3 bases and J lost 7; bases outside the gene matches: 8. The germline gives CDR1 SGHTS, CDR2 YDEGEE. CDR3 DNA: TGTGCCAGCAGCTCCCGGACAGGGAGGAGCGGGGAGCTGTTTTTT. Translated: CASSSRTGRSGELFF.

CDR3 sequence (DNA): TGCGCCAGCAGCCAGGGACAAGCCTACGAGCAGTACTTC. Residues: CASSQGQAYEQYF. The gene calls are TRBV5-1 and TRBJ2-7; TRBD1 might be the D (6 bases). The CDR3 sequence is 13 residues long. From germline, CDR1 is SGHRS and CDR2 YFSETQ. Trimming removed 4 bases from V and 2 bases from J, with 10 bases in between. Together with reference TRBV5-1 and TRBJ2-7, the CDR3 gives the full variable domain: KAGVTQTPRYLIKTRGQQVTLSCSPISGHRSVSWYQQTPGQGLQFLFEYFSETQRNKGNFPGRFSGRQFSNSRSEMNVSTLELGDSALYLCASSQGQAYEQYFGPGTRLTVT.

This chain joins TRBV19 and TRBJ1-1; D gene unclear. The V end lost 5 bases, the J end lost 3 bases, and 22 bases lay between the germline ends. The germline V gene has CDR1 LNHDA and CDR2 SQIVND (reference sequence). The CDR3 is made up of 17 amino acids. As DNA, the CDR3 is TGTGCCAGTAGTCGTCGTCATATAGGTACCCGGGACACTGAAGCTTTCTTT. Its protein product is CASSRRHIGTRDTEAFF.

This chain uses TRBV5-3 with TRBJ1-3; tentatively, D is TRBD1 (5 bases). TRBV5-3 is recorded as an ORF, its role being uncertain. This CDR3 has 16 amino acids. V lost 7 bases and J lost 0, with 17 bases in between. CDR3 nucleotide sequence: TGTGCCAGAGTAAACAGGATTGCTCTCTCTGGAAACACCATATATTTT. It is translated as CARVNRIALSGNTIYF.

The V call is TRBV2, the J call TRBJ2-7; 15 bases align to TRBD2. Germline CDR1 SNHLY, CDR2 FYNNEI. The CDR3 runs to 17 residues. J gave up 3 bases and V 7 bases, and 10 bases lay outside the gene matches. The CDR3 DNA follows: TGTGCCAGCACGCGGACTAGCGGGAGGGTTGGACGCTACGAGCAGTACTTC. Translated, it gives CASTRTSGRVGRYEQYF.

The genes are TRBV27 and TRBJ2-3; no definite D call. The V end was cut by 6 bases, the J end by 2 bases, with 6 bases between. Germline CDR1 is MNHEY and CDR2 is SMNVEV (reference sequence). The length of the CDR3 is 12 residues. The CDR3: CASSRPTDTQYF. In DNA, the CDR3 is TGTGCCAGCAGCCGCCCCACAGATACGCAGTATTTT.

The CDR3 spells CASRDGDRGIYGYTF. The DNA for the CDR3 is TGTGCCAGCAGAGACGGGGACAGGGGGATATATGGCTACACCTTC. The chain carries TRBV28 and TRBJ1-2; 11 bases align to TRBD1. J lost 5 bases, V lost 6 bases, and 8 bases had no gene match. The CDR3 contains 15 residues. From germline, CDR1 is MDHEN and CDR2 SYDVKM.

The J gene is TRBJ1-5, the V gene TRBV20-1, with D unclear. The CDR3 covers 12 residues. Deletions cut 6 bases from V and 4 bases from J, with 10 bases between. Germline V gives CDR1 DFQATT, CDR2 SNEGSKA (reference sequence). The CDR3 DNA reads as TGCAGTGCGAGTGACGGGAATCAGCCCCAGCATTTT. Translation gives CSASDGNQPQHF.

J is TRBJ2-3 and V is TRBV6-5; no definite D call. The CDR3 has 15 amino acids. Trimming took off 4 bases at V and 3 bases at J, with 14 bases between the two ends. Per the germline V gene, CDR1 is MNHEY and CDR2 is SVGAGI. CDR3 coding DNA: TGTGCCAGCAGTTCCAGGACCACACAAACAGATACGCAGTATTTT. It yields the protein CASSSRTTQTDTQYF.

V usage is TRBV19 and J usage is TRBJ1-1; 8 bases fit TRBD1. The germline V gene has CDR1 LNHDA and CDR2 SQIVND (reference sequence). J was trimmed by 4 bases and V by 9 bases; bases with no gene match: 7. This CDR3 has 13 residues. The CDR3 is CASLFTGGTEAFF. Written as DNA, the CDR3 is TGTGCCAGCCTATTCACAGGGGGCACTGAAGCTTTCTTT.

The CDR3 DNA follows: TGTGCCAGCAGCTTATCGGACGGTGAGCAGTTCTTC. This sequence encodes CASSLSDGEQFF. The chain is built from TRBV7-9 and TRBJ2-1; D is undetermined. Germline V gene lookup returns CDR1 SEHNR and CDR2 FQNEAQ (reference sequence). V was clipped by 2 bases and J by 9 bases, with 8 bases between them. This CDR3 has 12 residues.

V gene TRBV7-9 combines with J gene TRBJ2-1; a weak D match, TRBD1 (6 bases). CDR1 and CDR2 (germline): SEHNR, FQNEAQ (reference sequence). The CDR3 has 16 amino acids. The V and J ends lost 4 bases and 0 bases respectively, with 13 bases between them. The CDR3 spells CASSSPGQSSYNEQFF. CDR3 nucleotide sequence: TGTGCCAGCAGCTCACCGGGACAAAGCTCCTACAATGAGCAGTTCTTC.

The V and J genes are TRBV5-1 and TRBJ2-3, with 7 positions matching TRBD1. Per germline, CDR1 SGHRS and CDR2 YFSETQ. V was pared by 6 bases and J by 0 bases, with 4 bases of the junction left unmatched. This CDR3 has 14 residues. The CDR3 nucleotides read TGCGCCAGCATGAGGGGACAGAGCACAGATACGCAGTATTTT. This sequence encodes CASMRGQSTDTQYF.

The V and J genes are TRBV6-1 and TRBJ2-1; TRBD1 matches 8 bases. This CDR3 spans 16 amino acids. Germline assignment: CDR1 MNHNS and CDR2 SASEGT. The V segment lost 1 base and the J segment 4 bases; nucleotides outside the gene matches: 6. The DNA for the CDR3 is TGTGCCAGCAGTGAAGAGAGGACAGGGTTTTACAATGAGCAGTTCTTC. This translates into CASSEERTGFYNEQFF.

The V call is TRBV28, the J call TRBJ2-3; 9 bases map to TRBD2. Trimming removed 7 bases from V and 6 bases from J; junction bases left unmatched: 8. The length of the CDR3 is 14 residues. Looked up from germline, CDR1 is MDHEN and CDR2 is SYDVKM. The CDR3 DNA sequence: TGTGCCAGCAATAGCGGGAGTCATTGGGATACGCAGTATTTT. It translates to CASNSGSHWDTQYF.

The rearrangement uses TRBV25-1 and TRBJ2-3; 8 bases map to TRBD1. The V segment lost 5 bases and the J segment 3 bases; nucleotides outside the gene matches: 7. Germline loops: CDR1 MGHDK, CDR2 SYGVNS. The CDR3 sequence is 15 residues long. For the CDR3, the DNA is TGTGCCAGCAGTCTCCGGACAGGGTCGACAGATACGCAGTATTTT. The encoded protein is CASSLRTGSTDTQYF.

This chain links TRBV4-1 with TRBJ2-1, with D perhaps matching TRBD2 (5 bases). The CDR3 has 13 amino acids. The V and J ends lost 2 bases and 7 bases respectively, with 9 bases between them. Germline V lookup: CDR1 MGHRA, CDR2 YSYEKL. This CDR3 is CASSQPRGNEQFF. CDR3 bases: TGCGCCAGCAGCCAACCAAGAGGGAATGAGCAGTTCTTC.

V is TRBV23-1 and J is TRBJ1-2; D uncertain. TRBV23-1 is an ORF, and what it does is uncertain. Trimming removed 3 bases from V and 7 bases from J, with 3 bases in between. CDR3 length: 10 residues. CDR3 DNA sequence: TGCGCCAGCAGTCACCGTGGCTACACCTTC. It translates to CASSHRGYTF.